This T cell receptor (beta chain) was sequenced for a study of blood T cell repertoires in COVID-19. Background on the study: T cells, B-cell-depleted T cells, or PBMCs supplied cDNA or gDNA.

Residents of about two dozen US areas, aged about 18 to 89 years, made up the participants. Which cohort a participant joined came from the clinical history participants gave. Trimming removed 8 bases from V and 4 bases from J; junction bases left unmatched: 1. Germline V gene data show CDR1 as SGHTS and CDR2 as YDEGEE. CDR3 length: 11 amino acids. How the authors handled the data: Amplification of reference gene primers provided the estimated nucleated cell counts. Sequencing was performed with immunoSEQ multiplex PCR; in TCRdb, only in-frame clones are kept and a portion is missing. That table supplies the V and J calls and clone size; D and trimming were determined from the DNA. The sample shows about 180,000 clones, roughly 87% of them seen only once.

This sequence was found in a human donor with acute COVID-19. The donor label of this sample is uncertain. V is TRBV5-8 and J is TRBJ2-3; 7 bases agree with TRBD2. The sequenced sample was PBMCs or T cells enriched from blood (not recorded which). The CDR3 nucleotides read TGTGCCAGACGGGGGGCAGATACGCAGTATTTT. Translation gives CARRGADTQYF.